The clone carrying this T cell receptor beta chain was recorded a few times. Its target is unknown. Per the germline V gene, CDR1 is SGHRS and CDR2 is YFSETQ. Losses at the gene ends were 6 bases for V and 5 bases for J; bases not matched to a gene: 7. The CDR3 is made up of 15 amino acids. Isolated RNA was reverse transcribed in full, so expressed TCRB transcripts were sequenced. The protocol was immunoSEQ multiplex PCR, while the TCRdb copy is restricted to in-frame clones and leaves out a portion. The data contain around 250,000 clones, 12% to 15% of them singletons. This sample stems from a study of beta chain features in type 1 diabetes. Study conclusions and caveats: Whether TCRB rearrangement is influenced by HLA type was left unresolved in this analysis. Researchers caution that PCR might favor shorter templates, equally among patients and controls. Moderate yet significant TCRB CDR3 shortening was seen in Type 1 diabetes patients in all four CD4+ subsets. Sequencing from cDNA could over-represent high-TCR-expressing cells.

This TCR came from a middle-aged woman in good health. This rearrangement joins TRBV5-1 to TRBJ2-5; 13 positions agree with TRBD2. The sample comprised naive CD4+ T cells from blood. CDR3 amino acids: CASTQGLAGVETQYF. CDR3 nucleotide sequence: TGCGCCAGCACCCAAGGACTAGCGGGGGTGGAGACCCAGTACTTC.